These T cell receptor beta chains were read from a single sample in a study of cytotoxic CD8 clonotypes in ibrutinib-treated CLL. Only in-frame clones appear in the TCRdb table, and some are missing; sequencing was by immunoSEQ multiplex PCR. Found here are about 160,000 clones, 81% of them singletons; the top ten hold 2% to 2.5%. The sample consisted of PBMCs, taken after 12 months of ibrutinib treatment. The origin of the receptors is a human donor with chronic lymphocytic leukemia. Each CDR3 is given with its conserved first and last residue. The order of the fields is V gene, D gene, clone size, J gene, CDR3 DNA, CDR3 protein. The D gene is left open where the match is weak. Size is stated for part of the rows, as once, few or many counts, or as a class when the clone is expanded.

V gene: TRBV10-2
D gene: TRBD1
clone size: once
J gene: TRBJ2-1
CDR3 DNA: TGCGCCAGCAGAAGAACAGGGGGCGATGAGCAGTTCTTC
CDR3 protein: CASRRTGGDEQFF

V gene: TRBV5-1
D gene: NA
clone size: NA
J gene: TRBJ2-5
CDR3 DNA: TGCGCCAGCAGCTTGCAAGTCTATCAAGAGACCCAGTACTTC
CDR3 protein: CASSLQVYQETQYF

V gene: TRBV25-1
D gene: NA
clone size: NA
J gene: TRBJ2-6
CDR3 DNA: TGTGCCAGCAGTCTAAGGGACTCTGGGGCCAACGTCCTGACTTTC
CDR3 protein: CASSLRDSGANVLTF

V gene: TRBV16
D gene: NA
clone size: NA
J gene: TRBJ1-2
CDR3 DNA: TGTGCCAGCAGCCCGCGGGGGTATGGCTACACCTTC
CDR3 protein: CASSPRGYGYTF

V gene: TRBV5-6
D gene: NA
clone size: NA
J gene: TRBJ2-1
CDR3 DNA: TGTGCCAGCAACCTGGGGTCAGGGTACAGGATCAATGAGCAGTTCTTC
CDR3 protein: CASNLGSGYRINEQFF

V gene: TRBV4-3
D gene: NA
clone size: NA
J gene: TRBJ2-1
CDR3 DNA: TGCGCCAGCAGCCAAGATGGGTCGATTCACAATGAGCAGTTCTTC
CDR3 protein: CASSQDGSIHNEQFF

V gene: TRBV20-1
D gene: TRBD1
clone size: once
J gene: TRBJ2-7
CDR3 DNA: TGCAGTGTTCCGCAGGGGGACGAGCAGTACTTC
CDR3 protein: CSVPQGDEQYF

V gene: TRBV2
D gene: NA
clone size: NA
J gene: TRBJ2-7
CDR3 DNA: TGTGCCAGCATTGGGGTGATGAGGCTGGAGCAGTACTTC
CDR3 protein: CASIGVMRLEQYF

V gene: TRBV5-1
D gene: NA
clone size: few
J gene: TRBJ1-1
CDR3 DNA: TGCGCCAGCAGCTTAGGGGGAGGTTACAACACTGAAGCTTTCTTT
CDR3 protein: CASSLGGGYNTEAFF

V gene: TRBV29-1
D gene: TRBD1
clone size: NA
J gene: TRBJ1-5
CDR3 DNA: TGCAGCGTACAACAGGGGTCTGGCAATCAGCCCCAGCATTTT
CDR3 protein: CSVQQGSGNQPQHF

V gene: TRBV9
D gene: TRBD1
clone size: NA
J gene: TRBJ1-2
CDR3 DNA: TGTGCCAGCAGCGCCATGACAGGGTCGAACTATGGCTACACCTTC
CDR3 protein: CASSAMTGSNYGYTF

V gene: TRBV29-1
D gene: NA
clone size: NA
J gene: TRBJ1-1
CDR3 DNA: TGCAGCGTTGAACCCGATGGTCGGAACACTGAAGCTTTCTTT
CDR3 protein: CSVEPDGRNTEAFF

V gene: TRBV27
D gene: NA
clone size: NA
J gene: TRBJ1-1
CDR3 DNA: TGTGCCAGCAGTTTCCTCCAGGGTAGGGACACTGAAGCTTTCTTT
CDR3 protein: CASSFLQGRDTEAFF